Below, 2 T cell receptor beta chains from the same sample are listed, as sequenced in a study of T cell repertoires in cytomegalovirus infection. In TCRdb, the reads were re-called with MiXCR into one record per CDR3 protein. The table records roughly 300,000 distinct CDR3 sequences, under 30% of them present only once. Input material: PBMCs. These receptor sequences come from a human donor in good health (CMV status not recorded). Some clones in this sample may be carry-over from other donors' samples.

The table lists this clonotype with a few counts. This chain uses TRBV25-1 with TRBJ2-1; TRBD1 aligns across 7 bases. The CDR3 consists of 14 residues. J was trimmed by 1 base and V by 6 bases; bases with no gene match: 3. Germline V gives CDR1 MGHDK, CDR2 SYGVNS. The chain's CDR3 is CASRETGSYNEQFF. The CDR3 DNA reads TGTGCCAGCAGAGAGACAGGGTCCTACAATGAGCAGTTCTTC.

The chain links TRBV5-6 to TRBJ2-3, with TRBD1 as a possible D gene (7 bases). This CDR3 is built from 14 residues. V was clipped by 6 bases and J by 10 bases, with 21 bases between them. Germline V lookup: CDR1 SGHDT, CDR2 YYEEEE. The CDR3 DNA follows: TGTGCCAGCAACGCACCGGCGGGACAGAGCCCGCAGTATTTT. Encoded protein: CASNAPAGQSPQYF.